This entry lists 24 T cell receptor beta chains sequenced from one sample in a study of T cell responses to AZD1222 COVID-19 vaccine. The protocol was immunoSEQ multiplex PCR, while the TCRdb copy is restricted to in-frame clones and leaves out a portion. The sample comprises some 150,000 clones, approximately 86% of which are singletons, and nearly 3.5% rests with the top ten. The sample here was peripheral blood, taken on day 0 of AZD1222 vaccination. These TCRs come from an adult in good health.

This chain connects TRBV30 to TRBJ1-5, with TRBD1 matching 8 bases. The CDR3 is 15 residues long. The trim removed 0 bases at V and 3 bases at J, leaving 4 bases unmatched. CDR1 GTSNPN and CDR2 SVGIG come from the germline V gene (reference sequence). The CDR3: CAWSVGQGDNQPQHF. DNA for the CDR3: TGTGCCTGGAGTGTAGGACAGGGAGACAATCAGCCCCAGCATTTT.

The genes are TRBV7-8 and TRBJ1-1, with 7 bases matching TRBD1. Trimming cost V 1 base and J 0 bases; bases outside gene matches: 5. Germline lookup yields CDR1 SGHVS and CDR2 FQNEAQ. This CDR3 is built from 16 residues. CDR3 protein: CASSLGTGGVNTEAFF. The CDR3 DNA follows: TGTGCCAGCAGCTTAGGGACAGGCGGGGTGAACACTGAAGCTTTCTTT. Based on the CDR3 plus reference TRBV7-8 and TRBJ1-1, the full variable domain is GAGVSQSPRYKVAKRGQDVALRCDPISGHVSLFWYQQALGQGPEFLTYFQNEAQLDKSGLPSDRFFAERPEGSVSTLKIQRTQQEDSAVYLCASSLGTGGVNTEAFFGQGTRLTVV.

This chain uses TRBV29-1 with TRBJ1-3; D gene unclear. CDR3 length equals 12 residues. Trimming took 7 bases from V and 3 from J, leaving 10 bases between them. Per the germline V gene, CDR1 is SQVTM and CDR2 is ANQGSEA. The CDR3: CSAQRGGNTIYF. The CDR3 nucleotides read TGCAGCGCGCAGCGGGGTGGAAACACCATATATTTT.

This chain joins TRBV7-8 and TRBJ1-5; D remains ambiguous. The CDR3 runs to 12 residues. Germline CDR1 is SGHVS and CDR2 is FQNEAQ. Trimming took 0 bases from V and 6 from J, leaving 3 bases between them. Here the CDR3 reads CASSLASQPQHF. The CDR3 bases are TGTGCCAGCAGCTTAGCCTCTCAGCCCCAGCATTTT.

This clone was picked up one time. This sequence joins TRBV19 and TRBJ1-4; D gene ambiguous. The CDR3 has 14 amino acids. Looked up from germline, CDR1 is LNHDA and CDR2 is SQIVND (reference sequence). Trimming shortened V by 3 bases and J by 3 bases, and 8 bases separated the two germline ends. Written as DNA, the CDR3 is TGTGCCAGTAGTATCGGCAGGTCTAATGAAAAACTGTTTTTT. Residues: CASSIGRSNEKLFF.

This rearrangement joins TRBV3-1 (or the pseudogene TRBV3-2) to TRBJ1-6; tentatively, D is TRBD1 (6 bases). Germline V gene sequence: CDR1 LGHDT, CDR2 YNNKEL (reference sequence). The V and J ends lost 1 base and 9 bases respectively, with 16 bases between them. The CDR3 consists of 16 residues. The chain's CDR3 is CASSQGEGHPFSPLHF. CDR3 coding DNA: TGTGCCAGCAGCCAAGGAGAGGGACACCCTTTTTCACCCCTCCACTTT.

The chain is built from TRBV7-9 and TRBJ2-1; TRBD2 matches 10 bases. With V trimmed by 4 bases and J by 1 base, 7 bases remained unmatched. Germline V gene sequence: CDR1 SEHNR, CDR2 FQNEAQ (reference sequence). The CDR3 has 17 residues. CDR3 DNA sequence: TGTGCCAGCAGCTCCTGGGTAGCGGGAGGATCCTACAATGAGCAGTTCTTC. Amino acids: CASSSWVAGGSYNEQFF. Full variable domain (rest looked up from reference TRBV7-9 and TRBJ2-1): DTGVSQNPRHKITKRGQNVTFRCDPISEHNRLYWYRQTLGQGPEFLTYFQNEAQLEKSRLLSDRFSAERPKGSFSTLEIQRTEQGDSAMYLCASSSWVAGGSYNEQFFGPGTRLTVL.

The chain has TRBV19 and TRBJ2-2; D is unresolved. The germline gives CDR1 LNHDA, CDR2 SQIVND (reference sequence). This CDR3 spans 13 amino acids. The germline V and J ends were trimmed by 7 bases and 1 base, with 7 bases remaining between them. In DNA, the CDR3 is TGTGCCAGTACCCCCGGGAACACCGGGGAGCTGTTTTTT. This codes for CASTPGNTGELFF.

The rearrangement links TRBV2 to TRBJ1-5; 9 positions agree with TRBD1. The length of the CDR3 is 15 residues. The J segment lost 4 bases and the V segment lost 3 bases, leaving 4 bases of the junction unmatched. Germline values: CDR1 SNHLY, CDR2 FYNNEI. Here the CDR3 reads CASSDPGQGNQPQHF. Written as DNA, the CDR3 is TGTGCCAGCAGTGATCCGGGACAGGGAAATCAGCCCCAGCATTTT.

V and J are TRBV6-2 or TRBV6-3 and TRBJ1-1; D might be TRBD1 (5 bases). This CDR3 contains 14 residues. Germline CDR1 reads MNHEY; CDR2 reads SVGEGT. Trimming took off 0 bases at V and 3 bases at J, with 8 bases between the two ends. CDR3 nucleotides: TGTGCCAGCAGTTACTCGGCGGGGGACACTGAAGCTTTCTTT. This sequence encodes CASSYSAGDTEAFF.

The chain joins TRBV7-8 to TRBJ1-2; tentative D call: TRBD1 (6 bases). Trimming took off 4 bases at V and 7 bases at J, with 10 bases between the two ends. The CDR3 totals 12 residues. Germline V gene lookup returns CDR1 SGHVS and CDR2 FQNEAQ. The CDR3 coding sequence is TGTGCCAGCAGCTCCAACAGGGTTGGCTACACCTTC. Translating it yields CASSSNRVGYTF. The full variable domain, its missing parts supplied by reference TRBV7-8 and TRBJ1-2, is GAGVSQSPRYKVAKRGQDVALRCDPISGHVSLFWYQQALGQGPEFLTYFQNEAQLDKSGLPSDRFFAERPEGSVSTLKIQRTQQEDSAVYLCASSSNRVGYTFGSGTRLTVV.

The sample holds one count of this clone. The chain couples TRBV13 to TRBJ2-1; D possibly corresponds to TRBD2 (6 bases). Germline V gene lookup returns CDR1 PRHDT and CDR2 FYEKMQ (reference sequence). The CDR3 runs to 13 residues. V lost 5 bases to trimming and J lost 9 bases, with 14 bases between them. In DNA, the CDR3 is TGTGCCAGCAGCGGAATGGGGGGTAGTGAGCAGTTCTTC. Its protein product is CASSGMGGSEQFF.

CDR3 amino acids: CASSYSGRAGTEAFF. CDR3 DNA sequence: TGTGCCAGCAGTTACTCGGGCAGGGCGGGCACTGAAGCTTTCTTT. The chain recombines TRBV6-2 or TRBV6-3 with TRBJ1-1; maybe TRBD1 (5 bases). In germline, CDR1 is MNHEY, CDR2 SVGEGT. V dropped 0 bases and J dropped 4 bases, with 12 bases sitting between them. The CDR3 loop spans 15 amino acids.

J is TRBJ2-2 and V is TRBV30; 7 bases are shared with TRBD2. Germline V gives CDR1 GTSNPN, CDR2 SVGIG (reference sequence). V gave up 0 bases and J gave up 6 bases; unmatched junction bases: 1. CDR3 length: 13 residues. CDR3 in amino acids: CAWSVLAPGELFF. CDR3 nucleotides: TGTGCCTGGAGTGTACTAGCGCCCGGGGAGCTGTTTTTT.

The CDR3 DNA sequence: TGTGCCATCAGTGACCGGTCAGACCGCTATGGCTACACCTTC. Protein sequence: CAISDRSDRYGYTF. The rearrangement links TRBV10-3 to TRBJ1-2; no clear D gene. V was shortened by 3 bases and J by 4 bases, with 12 bases between the two germline ends. From germline, CDR1 is ENHRY and CDR2 SYGVKD. The CDR3 is 14 amino acids.

This clone occurred a few times. The chain recombines TRBV5-1 with TRBJ2-5; TRBD2 aligns across 8 bases. The CDR3 contains 16 residues. Germline trimming cut 3 bases from V and 2 bases from J; bases unmatched to any gene: 9. The V gene's germline CDR1 is SGHRS and CDR2 YFSETQ. The CDR3 region is CASSSGGTSPQETQYF. CDR3 DNA: TGCGCCAGCAGCTCGGGGGGGACTAGTCCGCAAGAGACCCAGTACTTC.

This clone was picked up a small number of times. The V and J genes are TRBV7-2 and TRBJ1-3; weak D call: TRBD1 (6 bases). Trimming shortened V by 1 base and J by 2 bases, and 9 bases separated the two germline ends. This CDR3 region has 15 residues. Per germline, CDR1 SGHTA and CDR2 FQGNSA. In nucleotides, the CDR3 is TGTGCCAGCAGCTTAGACGGGGGGCCTGGAAACACCATATATTTT. Translation gives CASSLDGGPGNTIYF.

The V gene is TRBV2, the J gene TRBJ2-3, with D perhaps TRBD2 (5 bases). Germline V gene data show CDR1 as SNHLY and CDR2 as FYNNEI. The CDR3 has 14 residues. V was cut by 7 bases and J by 1 base, with 12 bases left in between. CDR3 region: CASTAERGTDTQYF. CDR3 in DNA: TGTGCCAGCACCGCCGAGAGGGGCACAGATACGCAGTATTTT.

The rearrangement joins TRBV11-1 to TRBJ2-7, with TRBD2 matching over 9 bases. The CDR3 extends over 15 amino acids. CDR1 and CDR2 (germline): SGHAT, FQDESV (reference sequence). V lost 2 bases to trimming and J lost 7 bases; unmatched junction nucleotides: 9. The CDR3 loop is CASSLSSSGRREQYF. The DNA of the CDR3 is TGTGCCAGCAGCTTAAGTTCCAGCGGGAGGCGAGAGCAGTACTTC.

V usage is TRBV12-3 or TRBV12-4 and J usage is TRBJ2-1; the D gene is possibly TRBD2 (6 bases). V lost 3 bases and J lost 9, with 9 bases in between. The length of the CDR3 is 12 residues. CDR3 DNA sequence: TGTGCCAGCAGTTTGCCAGCGGGTGAGCAGTTCTTC. It encodes CASSLPAGEQFF.

This chain uses TRBV28 with TRBJ1-2; 8 bases are a match to TRBD1. V was pared by 6 bases and J by 4 bases, with 4 bases of the junction left unmatched. This CDR3 contains 13 residues. The germline gives CDR1 MDHEN, CDR2 SYDVKM. The CDR3 here is CASRQTGGYGYTF. CDR3 bases: TGTGCCAGCAGACAAACAGGGGGCTATGGCTACACCTTC.

The chain carries TRBV7-9 and TRBJ2-3; no clear D. Trimming removed 1 base from V and 5 bases from J, with 4 bases in between. Per germline, CDR1 SEHNR and CDR2 FQNEAQ (reference sequence). This CDR3 comprises 12 residues. The CDR3 bases are TGTGCCAGCAGCTTAGTGGTAGATACGCAGTATTTT. Amino acids: CASSLVVDTQYF.

The rearrangement links TRBV4-2 to TRBJ2-7; 9 positions agree with TRBD2. Germline V lookup: CDR1 LGHNA, CDR2 YNFKEQ. The V and J ends lost 1 base and 1 base, in that order; junction bases with no gene match: 2. This CDR3 has 15 amino acids. CDR3 DNA sequence: TGTGCCAGCAGCCAAGCGACTAGCGGTTCCTACGAGCAGTACTTC. Its protein product is CASSQATSGSYEQYF.

This chain uses TRBV19 with TRBJ1-5, with 9 bases aligning to TRBD1. Per the germline V gene, CDR1 is LNHDA and CDR2 is SQIVND (reference sequence). CDR3 length: 14 amino acids. The ends lost 6 bases at V and 4 bases at J; junction bases unmatched: 4. CDR3 loop: CASSRQGGNQPQHF. The CDR3 DNA sequence: TGTGCCAGTAGCCGACAGGGGGGTAATCAGCCCCAGCATTTT.